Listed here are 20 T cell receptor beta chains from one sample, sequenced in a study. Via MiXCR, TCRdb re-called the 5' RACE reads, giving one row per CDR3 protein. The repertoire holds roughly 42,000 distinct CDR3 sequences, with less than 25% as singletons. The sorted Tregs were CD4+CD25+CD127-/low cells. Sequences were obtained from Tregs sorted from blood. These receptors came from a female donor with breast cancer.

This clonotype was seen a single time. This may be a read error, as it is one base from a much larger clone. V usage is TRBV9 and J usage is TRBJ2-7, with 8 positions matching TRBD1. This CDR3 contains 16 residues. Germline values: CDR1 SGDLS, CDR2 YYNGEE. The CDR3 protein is CASSGTGQGMRYERYF. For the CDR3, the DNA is TGTGCCAGCAGCGGGACAGGACAGGGTATGCGGTACGAGCGGTACTTC.

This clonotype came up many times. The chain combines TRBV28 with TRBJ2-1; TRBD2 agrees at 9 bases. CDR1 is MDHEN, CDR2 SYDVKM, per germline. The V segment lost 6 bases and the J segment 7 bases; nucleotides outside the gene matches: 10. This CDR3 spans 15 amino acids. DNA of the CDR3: TGTGCCAGCAGCCGGTTAGCGGGAGTCTGGAATGAGCAGTTCTTC. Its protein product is CASSRLAGVWNEQFF.

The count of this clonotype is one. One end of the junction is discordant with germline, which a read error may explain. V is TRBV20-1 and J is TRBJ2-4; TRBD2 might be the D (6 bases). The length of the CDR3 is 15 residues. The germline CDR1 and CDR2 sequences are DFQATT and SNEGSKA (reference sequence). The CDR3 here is CSARDGGHAKTIQYF. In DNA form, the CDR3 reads TGCAGTGCTAGAGACGGAGGGCATGCCAAAACCATTCAGTACTTC.

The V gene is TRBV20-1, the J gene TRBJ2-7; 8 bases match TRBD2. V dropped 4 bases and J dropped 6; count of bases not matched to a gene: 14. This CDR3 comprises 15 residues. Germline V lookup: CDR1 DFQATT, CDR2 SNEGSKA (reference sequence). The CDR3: CSATREGRLAGEQYF. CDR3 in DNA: TGCAGTGCTACCCGGGAGGGCCGGCTAGCGGGCGAGCAGTACTTC.

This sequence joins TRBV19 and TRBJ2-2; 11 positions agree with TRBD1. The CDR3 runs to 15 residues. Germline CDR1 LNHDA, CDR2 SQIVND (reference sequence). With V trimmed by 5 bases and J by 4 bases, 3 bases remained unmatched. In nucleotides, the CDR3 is TGTGCCAGTAGTGCGGGACAGGGGGTCACCGGGGAGCTGTTTTTT. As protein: CASSAGQGVTGELFF.

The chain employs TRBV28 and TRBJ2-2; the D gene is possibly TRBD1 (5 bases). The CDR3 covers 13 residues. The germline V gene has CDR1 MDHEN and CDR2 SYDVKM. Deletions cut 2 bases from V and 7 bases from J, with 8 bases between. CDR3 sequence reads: CASSLRGGGELFF. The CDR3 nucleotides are TGTGCCAGCAGTTTAAGGGGCGGCGGGGAGCTGTTTTTT.

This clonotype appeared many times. CDR3 sequence: CASSVESGRTEAFF. The CDR3 nucleotides are TGTGCCAGCAGCGTAGAGTCGGGTCGCACTGAAGCTTTCTTT. The J gene is TRBJ1-1, the V gene TRBV9; D call uncertain. The CDR3 runs 14 residues. Germline-derived CDR1 and CDR2 are SGDLS and YYNGEE. Between the trimmed V and J ends, which lost 0 bases and 4 bases, there was a span of 10 bases.

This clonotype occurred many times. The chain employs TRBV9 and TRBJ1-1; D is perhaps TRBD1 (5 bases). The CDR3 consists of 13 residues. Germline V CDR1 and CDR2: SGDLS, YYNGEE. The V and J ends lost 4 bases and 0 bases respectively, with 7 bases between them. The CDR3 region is CASSRGMNTEAFF. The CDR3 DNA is TGTGCCAGCAGCCGGGGGATGAACACTGAAGCTTTCTTT.

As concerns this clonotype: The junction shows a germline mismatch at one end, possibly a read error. This chain's CDR3 is CASREGRVDVERLSF. Written as DNA, the CDR3 is TGTGCCAGCAGGGAGGGGCGAGTGGATGTTGAAAGACTGTCTTTT. This chain uses TRBV28 with TRBJ1-4, with D possibly being TRBD1 (5 bases). Germline CDR1 is MDHEN and CDR2 is SYDVKM. The CDR3 covers 15 residues.

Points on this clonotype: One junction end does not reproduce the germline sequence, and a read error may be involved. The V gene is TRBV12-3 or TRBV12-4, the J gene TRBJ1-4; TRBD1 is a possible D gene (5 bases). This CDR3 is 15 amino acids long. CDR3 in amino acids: CASSPQGGVHEELFF. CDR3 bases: TGTGCCAGCAGCCCTCAGGGAGGTGTACATGAAGAACTGTTTTTT.

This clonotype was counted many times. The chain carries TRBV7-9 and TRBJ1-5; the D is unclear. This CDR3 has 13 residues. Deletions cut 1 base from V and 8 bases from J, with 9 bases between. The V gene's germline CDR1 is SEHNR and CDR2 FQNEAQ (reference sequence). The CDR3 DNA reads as TGTGCCAGCAGCTTAGGGGATATCAAGCCCCAGCATTTT. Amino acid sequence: CASSLGDIKPQHF.

The chain's CDR3 is CASEAVGYSGNTIYF. CDR3 in DNA: TGTGCCAGCGAGGCAGTCGGCTACTCTGGAAACACCATATATTTT. The chain couples TRBV13 to TRBJ1-3, with D hard to call. Trimming shortened V by 8 bases and J by 0 bases, and 14 bases separated the two germline ends. The germline CDR1 and CDR2 sequences are PRHDT and FYEKMQ (reference sequence). The CDR3 length is 15 residues.

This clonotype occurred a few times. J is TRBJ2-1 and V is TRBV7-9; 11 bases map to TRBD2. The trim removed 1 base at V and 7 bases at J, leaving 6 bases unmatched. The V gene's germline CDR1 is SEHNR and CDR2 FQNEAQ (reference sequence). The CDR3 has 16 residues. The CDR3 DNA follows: TGTGCCAGCAGCTTAGTTAGCGGGAGGGCCAAGAATGAGCAGTTCTTC. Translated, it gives CASSLVSGRAKNEQFF.

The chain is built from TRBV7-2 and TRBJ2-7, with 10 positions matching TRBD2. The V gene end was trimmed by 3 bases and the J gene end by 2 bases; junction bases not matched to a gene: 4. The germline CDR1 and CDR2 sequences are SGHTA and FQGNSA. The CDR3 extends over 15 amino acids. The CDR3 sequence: CASSFSGLATYEQYF. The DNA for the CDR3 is TGTGCCAGCAGCTTCTCGGGACTAGCGACCTACGAGCAGTACTTC.

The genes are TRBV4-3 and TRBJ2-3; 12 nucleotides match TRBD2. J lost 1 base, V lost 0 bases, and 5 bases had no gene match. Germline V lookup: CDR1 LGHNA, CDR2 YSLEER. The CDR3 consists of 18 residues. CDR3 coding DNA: TGCGCCAGCAGCCAAGATTTGACTAGCGGGAGCGGCACAGATACGCAGTATTTT. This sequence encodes CASSQDLTSGSGTDTQYF.

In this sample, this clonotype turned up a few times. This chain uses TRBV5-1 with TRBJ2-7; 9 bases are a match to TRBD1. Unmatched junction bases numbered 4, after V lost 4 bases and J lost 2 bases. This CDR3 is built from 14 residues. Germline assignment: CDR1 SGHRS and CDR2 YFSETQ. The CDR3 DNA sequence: TGCGCCAGCAGCCCGGGACAGGGACCCTACGAGCAGTACTTC. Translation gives CASSPGQGPYEQYF.

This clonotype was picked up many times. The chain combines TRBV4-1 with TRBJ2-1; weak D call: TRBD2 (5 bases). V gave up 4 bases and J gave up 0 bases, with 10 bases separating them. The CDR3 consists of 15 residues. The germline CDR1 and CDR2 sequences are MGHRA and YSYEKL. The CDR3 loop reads CASSPGESSYNEQFF. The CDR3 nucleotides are TGCGCCAGCAGCCCCGGGGAGAGCTCCTACAATGAGCAGTTCTTC.

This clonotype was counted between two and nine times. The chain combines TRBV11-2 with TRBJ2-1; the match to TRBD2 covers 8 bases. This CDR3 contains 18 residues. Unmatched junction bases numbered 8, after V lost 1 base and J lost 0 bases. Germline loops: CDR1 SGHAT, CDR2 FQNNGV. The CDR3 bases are TGTGCCAGCAGCTTAGTGTGGGGCGGGAGGAGCTCCTACAATGAGCAGTTCTTC. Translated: CASSLVWGGRSSYNEQFF.

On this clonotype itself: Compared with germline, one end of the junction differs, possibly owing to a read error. The CDR3 region is CACSLDILETQYF. DNA for the CDR3: TGTGCCTGCAGTTTGGACATTTTGGAGACCCAGTACTTC. The gene calls are TRBV12-3 or TRBV12-4 and TRBJ2-5, with D perhaps TRBD1 (5 bases). The CDR3 spans 13 residues.

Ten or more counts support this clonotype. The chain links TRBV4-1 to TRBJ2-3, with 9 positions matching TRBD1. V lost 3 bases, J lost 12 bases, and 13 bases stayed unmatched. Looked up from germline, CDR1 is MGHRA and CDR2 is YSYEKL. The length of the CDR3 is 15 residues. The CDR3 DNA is TGCGCCAGCAGCCAGGGAGGGACAGGGCCCACCCCACAGTATTTT. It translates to CASSQGGTGPTPQYF.